Listed below are T cell receptor beta chains from one sample, sequenced in a study of somatic mutations in cytotoxic T cells in rheumatoid arthritis. Some clones are missing from TCRdb's copy, which holds only in-frame ones; the method was immunoSEQ multiplex PCR. The sample consists of around 15,000 clones, 60% to 80% of them appearing once. The material sequenced was CD8+ T cells sorted from blood. These receptors all stem from an adult with rheumatoid arthritis. CDR3s include the opening cysteine and the closing phenylalanine or tryptophan. The D gene is left open where the match is weak. A clone size is listed for some rows: how often the clone was seen (once, few, many), or a class if it is expanded.

j_call | v_call | d_call | clone_size | cdr3_aa | cdr3_nt
TRBJ1-1 | TRBV6-4 | NA | NA | CASSPGVYGTEAFF | TGTGCCAGCAGTCCCGGAGTGTACGGGACTGAAGCTTTCTTT
TRBJ1-4 | TRBV2 | NA | once | CASSEAHRGAEKLFF | TGTGCCAGCAGTGAAGCGCACCGGGGTGCTGAAAAACTGTTTTTT
TRBJ2-7 | TRBV27 | TRBD2 | NA | CASSLSIQRERPYEQYF | TGTGCCAGCAGTTTATCGATCCAGCGGGAGAGACCCTACGAGCAGTACTTC
TRBJ1-1 | TRBV7-8 | NA | NA | CASRSQGNTEAFF | TGTGCCAGCAGGTCCCAGGGGAACACTGAAGCTTTCTTT
TRBJ1-4 | TRBV28 | NA | NA | CASSLGLGGEKLFF | TGTGCCAGCAGTTTAGGTTTGGGGGGTGAAAAACTGTTTTTT
TRBJ2-1 | TRBV7-8 | TRBD2 | NA | CASSPPGGLNEQFF | TGTGCCAGCAGCCCACCGGGAGGGCTTAATGAGCAGTTCTTC
TRBJ2-7 | TRBV25-1 | NA | NA | CASSDSGREQYF | TGTGCCAGCAGTGACTCAGGGAGAGAGCAGTACTTC
TRBJ2-7 | TRBV27 | TRBD1 | NA | CASSPLDRRAYEQYF | TGTGCCAGCAGTCCACTGGACAGGCGTGCCTACGAGCAGTACTTC
TRBJ2-3 | TRBV2 | TRBD1 | NA | CARMRPGQGAQTDTQYF | TGTGCCAGGATGCGACCGGGACAGGGGGCGCAGACAGATACGCAGTATTTT
TRBJ2-3 | TRBV12-1 | NA | NA | CASPPIGQVPNTQYF | TGTGCCAGCCCCCCAATCGGGCAGGTCCCCAATACGCAGTATTTT
TRBJ1-3 | TRBV7-3 | NA | NA | CASTPKGNTIYF | TGTGCCAGCACCCCTAAGGGAAACACCATATATTTT
TRBJ2-6 | TRBV6-5 | NA | once | CASSISGANVLTF | TGTGCCAGCTCGATCTCTGGGGCCAACGTCCTGACTTTC
TRBJ2-1 | TRBV5-6 | NA | NA | CASSLEQGWNEQFF | TGTGCCAGCAGCTTGGAACAGGGTTGGAATGAGCAGTTCTTC
TRBJ2-1 | TRBV7-9 | NA | NA | CASSSPLKHRQFF | TGTGCCAGCAGCTCACCCCTGAAGCACAGGCAGTTCTTC
TRBJ2-7 | TRBV7-2 | NA | NA | CASSSIGEVSYEQYF | TGTGCCAGCAGTTCTATAGGGGAGGTCTCCTACGAGCAGTACTTC
TRBJ1-2 | TRBV7-9 | TRBD1 | few | CASSSPYEGAPGGYTF | TGTGCCAGCAGCTCACCCTATGAGGGGGCGCCAGGTGGCTACACCTTC
TRBJ2-2 | TRBV4-1 | TRBD2 | NA | CASSQEVGKGVAGGPQELFF | TGCGCCAGCAGCCAAGAAGTCGGGAAGGGGGTAGCGGGAGGGCCTCAAGAGCTGTTTTTT
TRBJ2-1 | TRBV7-3 | NA | NA | CASSLGTPGYNEQFF | TGTGCCAGCAGCCTCGGGACCCCCGGGTACAATGAGCAGTTCTTC
TRBJ1-1 | TRBV29-1 | NA | NA | CSVDRTNTEAFF | TGCAGCGTTGACCGGACGAACACTGAAGCTTTCTTT
TRBJ2-1 | TRBV11-2 | TRBD1 | NA | CASSPPGQSKQFF | TGTGCCAGCAGCCCCCCGGGACAGTCAAAGCAGTTCTTC
TRBJ1-5 | TRBV7-6 | TRBD1 | NA | CASSLAPGQNQPQHF | TGTGCCAGCAGCTTAGCGCCGGGACAGAATCAGCCCCAGCATTTT
TRBJ2-1 | TRBV6-5 | NA | NA | CASSYIGGPYNEQFF | TGTGCCAGCAGTTACATCGGGGGGCCCTACAATGAGCAGTTCTTC
TRBJ2-5 | TRBV2 | NA | NA | CASSVGNQETQYF | TGTGCCAGCAGCGTCGGGAACCAAGAGACCCAGTACTTC
TRBJ1-1 | TRBV25-1 | NA | NA | CASSDQTGYRRSAFF | TGTGCCAGCAGTGATCAGACAGGCTACCGAAGAAGCGCTTTCTTT
TRBJ1-1 | TRBV27 | NA | NA | CASILSPPGRKNTEAFF | TGTGCCAGCATCCTATCCCCCCCCGGACGGAAGAACACTGAAGCTTTCTTT
TRBJ2-2 | TRBV5-5 | NA | NA | CASSLDSVKAGELFF | TGTGCCAGCAGCTTGGATTCAGTCAAGGCCGGGGAGCTGTTTTTT
TRBJ1-1 | TRBV5-1 | NA | few | CASSGVRGPHYEAFF | TGCGCCAGCAGCGGTGTCCGGGGGCCCCATTATGAAGCTTTCTTT
TRBJ1-4 | TRBV23-1 | NA | NA | CASSLPAGRATNEKLFF | TGCGCCAGCAGTCTCCCCGCGGGACGGGCAACTAATGAAAAACTGTTTTTT
TRBJ2-5 | TRBV7-8 | NA | NA | CASSQEGSGQETQYF | TGTGCCAGCAGCCAAGAGGGAAGTGGGCAGGAGACCCAGTACTTC
TRBJ2-3 | TRBV7-6 | NA | NA | CASSLGPGGTDTQYF | TGTGCCAGCAGCTTGGGGCCAGGGGGCACAGATACGCAGTATTTT
TRBJ2-2 | TRBV7-3 | NA | few | CASSSQFGELFF | TGTGCCAGCAGCTCACAATTCGGGGAGCTGTTTTTT
TRBJ2-4 | TRBV6-1 | TRBD1 | NA | CASSERQGLAKNIQYF | TGTGCCAGCAGTGAACGACAGGGGCTAGCCAAAAACATTCAGTACTTC
TRBJ2-7 | TRBV9 | NA | NA | CASSSTRGEQYF | TGTGCCAGCAGCTCAACCAGGGGCGAGCAGTACTTC
TRBJ2-3 | TRBV11-2 | TRBD2 | few | CASSLAGTSGTDTQYF | TGTGCCAGCAGCTTAGCCGGGACTAGCGGCACAGATACGCAGTATTTT
TRBJ2-1 | TRBV7-6 | TRBD2 | NA | CASSSGLAGDRNEQFF | TGTGCCAGCAGCTCGGGACTAGCGGGAGATCGGAATGAGCAGTTCTTC
TRBJ2-1 | TRBV7-2 | NA | few | CASSSTDEQFF | TGTGCCAGCAGCTCGACCGATGAGCAGTTCTTC
TRBJ1-1 | TRBV15 | NA | NA | CATVGPMNTEAFF | TGTGCCACGGTCGGGCCAATGAACACTGAAGCTTTCTTT
TRBJ2-7 | TRBV19 | TRBD2 | NA | CASSWAGTSGSGEQYF | TGTGCCAGTAGTTGGGCCGGGACTAGCGGGAGTGGCGAGCAGTACTTC
TRBJ1-2 | TRBV18 | NA | NA | CASSPGGTYGYTF | TGTGCCAGCTCACCAGGGGGTACTTATGGCTACACCTTC
TRBJ2-1 | TRBV10-2 | TRBD2 | NA | CASSEFGTSSQQFF | TGCGCCAGCAGTGAGTTTGGGACTAGTAGCCAGCAGTTCTTC
TRBJ2-3 | TRBV2 | TRBD2 | NA | CASSFYGASGRDSTDTQYF | TGTGCCAGCAGTTTCTATGGGGCTAGCGGGAGGGATAGCACAGATACGCAGTATTTT
TRBJ1-1 | TRBV19 | NA | NA | CASKMGIASEAFF | TGTGCCAGTAAAATGGGTATAGCGTCTGAAGCTTTCTTT
TRBJ2-1 | TRBV7-2 | TRBD1 | NA | CASSFSLIRTGDNNEQFF | TGTGCCAGCAGCTTCTCATTGATCAGGACAGGGGATAACAATGAGCAGTTCTTC
TRBJ1-1 | TRBV4-1 | NA | few | CASSWENTEAFF | TGCGCCAGCAGTTGGGAGAACACTGAAGCTTTCTTT
TRBJ1-3 | TRBV29-1 | NA | NA | CSVDVGMGPGNTIYF | TGCAGCGTCGACGTGGGGATGGGTCCTGGAAACACCATATATTTT
TRBJ1-2 | TRBV6-6 | TRBD1 | few | CASSYSNRGYYGYTF | TGTGCCAGCAGTTACTCCAACAGGGGGTACTATGGCTACACCTTC
TRBJ1-5 | TRBV29-1 | NA | NA | CSVGAGDGQPQHF | TGCAGCGTTGGGGCCGGGGACGGTCAGCCCCAGCATTTT
TRBJ1-1 | TRBV7-6 | NA | NA | CASSDTPTGPDYTEAFF | TGTGCCAGCAGCGATACCCCCACGGGACCCGATTACACTGAAGCTTTCTTT
TRBJ2-1 | TRBV6-5 | NA | NA | CASSSAVSSYNEQFF | TGTGCCAGCAGTTCGGCGGTTAGCTCCTACAATGAGCAGTTCTTC
TRBJ2-5 | TRBV9 | NA | NA | CASSAEGGGSETQYF | TGTGCCAGCAGCGCCGAGGGAGGGGGGTCAGAGACCCAGTACTTC
TRBJ2-5 | TRBV29-1 | NA | NA | CSVAQPGPWGTQYF | TGCAGCGTTGCCCAACCGGGTCCGTGGGGGACCCAGTACTTC
TRBJ1-1 | TRBV2 | TRBD1 | NA | CASNAPGQGEREFF | TGTGCCAGCAACGCTCCGGGACAGGGGGAAAGGGAATTCTTT
TRBJ2-7 | TRBV7-6 | NA | once | CASSLPMSAYEQYF | TGTGCCAGCAGCTTACCCATGTCCGCCTACGAGCAGTACTTC
TRBJ2-2 | TRBV5-1 | NA | once | CASSLPQGTTGELFF | TGCGCCAGCAGCTTACCCCAGGGTACTACCGGGGAGCTGTTTTTT
TRBJ2-7 | TRBV6-1 | TRBD2 | NA | CASSGSGDPYEQYF | TGTGCCAGCAGTGGTAGCGGGGACCCCTACGAGCAGTACTTC